Here is one TCR beta chain with its context. These data come from a study of blood T cell repertoires in COVID-19. Background on the study: The United States, Italy and Spain provided the acute and convalescent COVID-19 samples. The cDNA or gDNA used as material had been derived from T cells, B-cell-depleted T cells, or PBMCs.

Sequencing used immunoSEQ multiplex PCR; TCRdb keeps in-frame clones, though not all of them. Seen here are about 220,000 clones, roughly 89% observed once, and the top ten hold 5.5% to 7.5%. Germline V gives CDR1 MNHEY, CDR2 SVGAGI. V dropped 2 bases and J dropped 7 bases, with 11 bases sitting between them. The CDR3 extends over 13 amino acids. Participants reported their clinical history, and cohort assignment relied on those reports. Two negative PCRs, clearance, or symptom resolution were required of recovered Cohort 3 donors. The receptor was derived from a woman aged 40 to 49 who had recovered from COVID-19. The sample taken for sequencing was PBMCs or T cells enriched from blood (not recorded which). The rearrangement joins TRBV6-5 to TRBJ1-2, with D possibly being TRBD1 (6 bases). CDR3: CASSYGGGVGYTF. The CDR3 nucleotides read TGTGCCAGCAGTTACGGCGGGGGCGTTGGCTACACCTTC.